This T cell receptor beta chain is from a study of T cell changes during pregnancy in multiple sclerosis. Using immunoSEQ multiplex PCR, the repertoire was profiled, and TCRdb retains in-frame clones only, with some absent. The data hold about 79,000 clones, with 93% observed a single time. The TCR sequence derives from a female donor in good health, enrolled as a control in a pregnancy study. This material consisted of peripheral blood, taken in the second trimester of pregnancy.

In DNA form, the CDR3 reads TGTGCCAGCAGTTTAGGGCAGGGGGTAACCTACGAGCAGTACTTC. It codes for CASSLGQGVTYEQYF. This sequence joins TRBV27 and TRBJ2-7; 7 nucleotides agree with TRBD1. From germline, CDR1 is MNHEY and CDR2 SMNVEV (reference sequence). The CDR3 runs to 15 residues. The V gene end was trimmed by 2 bases and the J gene end by 2 bases; junction bases not matched to a gene: 6.